This TCR beta chain was retrieved from a study of T cells after yellow fever vaccination. Whole-study findings and limits: A faster peak, day 5 versus 15, was reached by the weaker secondary response.

The length of the CDR3 is 14 residues. CDR1 and CDR2 (germline): MNHEY, SVGAGI. Trimming cost V 2 bases and J 7 bases; bases outside gene matches: 4. From the 5' RACE reads, TCRdb called clonotypes with MiXCR, one entry per CDR3 protein. Among 300,000 to 350,000 distinct CDR3 sequences, around 4.1% were seen once, and the ten largest hold more than 20%. This clonotype was detected only a few times. Its antigen remains unknown. The receptor was derived from a man between 18 and 29 years old who received the YFV17D yellow fever vaccine. The sequencing here drew on PBMCs, taken 5 days after the yellow fever booster vaccination. The chain uses TRBV6-5 and TRBJ2-1, with 8 bases identical to TRBD2. The CDR3 bases are TGTGCCAGCAGTTACCGGGGGGGCCGGAATGAGCAGTTCTTC. Residues: CASSYRGGRNEQFF.